Given below is one T cell receptor (beta chain) in context. The antigen is undetermined. Subsets of CD8+ T cells were each sorted in triplicate at approximately 300,000 cells apiece. Naive CD8+ T cells carried a CD45RO-CCR7+CD27+CD95- phenotype. The study made its TRB cDNA libraries by 5' RACE, adding UMI labels. Reanalyzing the 5' RACE reads, TCRdb keeps one entry per CDR3 protein, without DNA. This sample's table reports roughly 110,000 distinct CDR3 sequences. The data derive from a study of CXCR3-negative and CXCR3-positive naive CD8 T cells. In the study overall: TRB reads totalled about 150 million, about 1.5 +/- 0.3 million per library.

Study-wide points: A higher hydrophobicity marked the TRB CDR3s of CXCR3-positive naive cells versus CXCR3-negative naive cells. Researchers report CXCR3 expression partially decreased after cryopreservation, with fresh PBMCs used in most assays.

The sequenced material came from naive CXCR3+ CD8+ T cells from blood. Sample subset: CD45RO-CCR7+CD27+CD95- naive CD8+ T cells expressing CXCR3 (TNR3+). The TCR originated in a human donor in good health. Some clones in this sample may be carry-over from other donors' samples.

CDR3 sequence: CASSQGLALYEQYF. The chain couples TRBV6-2 or TRBV6-3 to TRBJ2-7; as DNA is missing, the TRBD2 call by TCRdb cannot be tested. CDR3 length equals 14 residues. The germline CDR1 and CDR2 sequences are MNHEY and SVGEGT.